This T cell receptor beta chain was captured by sequencing in a study of tumor-infiltrating lymphocytes in primary liver carcinoma. Findings and caveats of the study: Lower overlap was observed for tumor-adjacent and tumor-blood pairs relative to tumor region pairs.

The study co-extracted DNA and RNA from 20-30 mg of unsorted bulk tissue. Surgical resection was used to treat these primary liver carcinoma patients. From about 530 ng total RNA, TCR beta cDNA was generated with a primer in the constant region. The TCR beta library was amplified through three nested multiplex PCR rounds in a modified ARM-PCR procedure. The first two PCR rounds used TRBV1-TRBV30 forward primers with a C-beta reverse primer, around 10 cycles each. TCRdb reprocessed the multiplex PCR reads with MiXCR, giving one entry per CDR3 protein. The table has roughly 49,000 distinct CDR3 sequences, less than 75% seen once. V shed 5 bases and J shed 2 bases, with 7 bases lying between them. Germline V gene lookup returns CDR1 SQVTM and CDR2 ANQGSEA. This CDR3 has 11 residues. This clonotype was found many times. The antigen is unknown.

The V gene is TRBV29-1, the J gene TRBJ2-7, with D perhaps TRBD2 (5 bases). The receptor was isolated from a man in his forties or fifties with primary liver carcinoma and hepatitis B virus infection. Sample: liver tumor tissue from sampling region 5. Subset in this sample: tumor region T5, tumor centre. CDR3 loop: CSVSGTYEQYF. The CDR3 region has the DNA TGCAGCGTTTCCGGGACCTACGAGCAGTACTTC.